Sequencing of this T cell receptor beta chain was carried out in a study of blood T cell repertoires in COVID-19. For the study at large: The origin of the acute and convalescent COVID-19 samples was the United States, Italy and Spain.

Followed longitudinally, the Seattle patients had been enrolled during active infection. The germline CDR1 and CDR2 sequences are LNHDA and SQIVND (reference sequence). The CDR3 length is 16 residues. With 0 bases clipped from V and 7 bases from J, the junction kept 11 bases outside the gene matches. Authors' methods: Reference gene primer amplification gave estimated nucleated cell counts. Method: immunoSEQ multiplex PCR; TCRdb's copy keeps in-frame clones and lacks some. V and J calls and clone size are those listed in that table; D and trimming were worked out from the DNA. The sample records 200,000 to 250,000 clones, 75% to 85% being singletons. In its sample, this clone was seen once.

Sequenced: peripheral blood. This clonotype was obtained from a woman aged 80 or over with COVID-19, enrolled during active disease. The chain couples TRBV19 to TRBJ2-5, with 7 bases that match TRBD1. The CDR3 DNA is TGTGCCAGTAGTATAGATCCGAGAGGGGGCGCCGGGACCCAGTACTTC. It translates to CASSIDPRGGAGTQYF.